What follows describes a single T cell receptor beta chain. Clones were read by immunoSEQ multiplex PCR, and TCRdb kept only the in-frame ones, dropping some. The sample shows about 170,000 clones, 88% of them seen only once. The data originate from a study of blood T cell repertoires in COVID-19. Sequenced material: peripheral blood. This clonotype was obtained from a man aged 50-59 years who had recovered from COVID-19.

CDR3 amino acids: CASRQGVTYEQYF. The CDR3 DNA reads TGTGCCAGCAGACAGGGGGTAACCTACGAGCAGTACTTC. The chain joins TRBV7-9 to TRBJ2-7, with 8 bases matching TRBD1. The CDR3 contains 13 residues. Trimming took 6 bases from V and 2 from J; bases not matched to a gene: 3. Per germline, CDR1 SEHNR and CDR2 FQNEAQ (reference sequence).